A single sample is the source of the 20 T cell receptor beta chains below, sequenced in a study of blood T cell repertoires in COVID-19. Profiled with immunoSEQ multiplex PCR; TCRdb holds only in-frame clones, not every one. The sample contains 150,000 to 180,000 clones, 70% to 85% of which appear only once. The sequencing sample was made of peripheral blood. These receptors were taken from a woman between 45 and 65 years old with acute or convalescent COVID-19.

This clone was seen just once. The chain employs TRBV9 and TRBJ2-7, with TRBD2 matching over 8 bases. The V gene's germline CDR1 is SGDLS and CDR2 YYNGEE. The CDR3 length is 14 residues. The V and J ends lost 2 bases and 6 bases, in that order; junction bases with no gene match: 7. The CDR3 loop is CASSVGTSSSEQYF. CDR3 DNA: TGTGCCAGCAGCGTCGGGACTAGTTCCAGCGAGCAGTACTTC.

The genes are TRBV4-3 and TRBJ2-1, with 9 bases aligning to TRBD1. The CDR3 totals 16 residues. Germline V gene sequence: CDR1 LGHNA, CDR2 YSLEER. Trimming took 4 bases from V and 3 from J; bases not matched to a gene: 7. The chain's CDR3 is CASSRFQGQGYNEQFF. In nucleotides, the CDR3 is TGCGCCAGCAGCCGATTTCAGGGACAGGGCTACAATGAGCAGTTCTTC.

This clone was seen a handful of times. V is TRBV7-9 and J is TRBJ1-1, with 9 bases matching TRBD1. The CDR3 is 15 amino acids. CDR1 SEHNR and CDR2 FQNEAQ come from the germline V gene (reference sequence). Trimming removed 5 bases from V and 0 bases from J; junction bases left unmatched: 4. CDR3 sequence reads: CASSPRTGVNTEAFF. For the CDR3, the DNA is TGTGCCAGCAGCCCACGGACAGGGGTGAACACTGAAGCTTTCTTT.

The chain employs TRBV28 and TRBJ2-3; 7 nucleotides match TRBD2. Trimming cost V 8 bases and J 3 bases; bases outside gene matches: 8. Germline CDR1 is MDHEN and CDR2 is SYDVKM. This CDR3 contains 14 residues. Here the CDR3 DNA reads TGTGCCAGCCGTGGGCCGGGGGGTACAGATACGCAGTATTTT. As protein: CASRGPGGTDTQYF.

CDR3 protein: CASSIPGLYNEQFF. In nucleotides, the CDR3 is TGTGCCAGTAGTATTCCAGGACTTTACAATGAGCAGTTCTTC. The chain recombines TRBV19 with TRBJ2-1; TRBD2 might be the D (5 bases). CDR3 length: 14 amino acids. Germline V CDR1 and CDR2: LNHDA, SQIVND (reference sequence). V gave up 3 bases and J gave up 4 bases, with 10 bases separating them.

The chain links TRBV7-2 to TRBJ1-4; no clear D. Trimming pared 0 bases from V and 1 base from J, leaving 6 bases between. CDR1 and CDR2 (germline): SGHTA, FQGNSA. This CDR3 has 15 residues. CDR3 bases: TGTGCCAGCAGCTTAGCCCGGGTAACTAATGAAAAACTGTTTTTT. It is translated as CASSLARVTNEKLFF.

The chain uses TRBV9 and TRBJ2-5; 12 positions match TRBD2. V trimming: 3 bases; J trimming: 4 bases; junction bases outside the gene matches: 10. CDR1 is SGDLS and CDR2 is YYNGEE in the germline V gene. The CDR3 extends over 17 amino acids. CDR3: CASSGTSGKREGETQYF. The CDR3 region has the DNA TGTGCCAGCAGCGGGACTAGCGGGAAGAGGGAAGGAGAGACCCAGTACTTC.

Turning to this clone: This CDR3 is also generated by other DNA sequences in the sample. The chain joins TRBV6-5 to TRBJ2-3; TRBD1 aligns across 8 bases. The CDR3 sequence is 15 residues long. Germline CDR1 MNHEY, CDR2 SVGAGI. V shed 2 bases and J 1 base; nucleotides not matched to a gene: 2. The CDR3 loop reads CASSYGQGGTDTQYF. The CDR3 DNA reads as TGTGCCAGCAGTTACGGACAGGGAGGCACAGATACGCAGTATTTT.

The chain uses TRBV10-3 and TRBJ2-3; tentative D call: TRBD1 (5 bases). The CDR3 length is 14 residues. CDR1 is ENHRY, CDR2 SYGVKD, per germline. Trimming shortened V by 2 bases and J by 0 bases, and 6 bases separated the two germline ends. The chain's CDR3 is CAISERQSTDTQYF. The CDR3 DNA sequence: TGTGCCATCAGTGAGCGACAGAGCACAGATACGCAGTATTTT.

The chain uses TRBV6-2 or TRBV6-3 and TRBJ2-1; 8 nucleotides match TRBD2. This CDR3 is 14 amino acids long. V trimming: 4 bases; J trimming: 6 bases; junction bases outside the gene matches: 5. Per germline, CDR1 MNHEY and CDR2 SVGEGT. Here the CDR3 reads CASSLGLASNEQFF. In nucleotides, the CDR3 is TGTGCCAGCAGTTTAGGACTAGCAAGCAATGAGCAGTTCTTC.

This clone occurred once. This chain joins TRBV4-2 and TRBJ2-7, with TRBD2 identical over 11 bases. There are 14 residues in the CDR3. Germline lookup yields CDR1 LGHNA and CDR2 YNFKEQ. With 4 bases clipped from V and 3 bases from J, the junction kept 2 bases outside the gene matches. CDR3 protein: CASSPGLADYEQYF. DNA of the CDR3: TGTGCCAGCAGCCCGGGACTAGCGGACTACGAGCAGTACTTC.

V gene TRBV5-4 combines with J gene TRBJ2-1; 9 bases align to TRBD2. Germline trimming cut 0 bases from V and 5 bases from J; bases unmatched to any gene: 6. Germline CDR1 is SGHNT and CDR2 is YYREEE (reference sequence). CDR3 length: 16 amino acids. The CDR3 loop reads CASSLGGRLADNEQFF. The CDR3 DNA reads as TGTGCCAGCAGCTTGGGAGGCCGACTAGCGGACAATGAGCAGTTCTTC.

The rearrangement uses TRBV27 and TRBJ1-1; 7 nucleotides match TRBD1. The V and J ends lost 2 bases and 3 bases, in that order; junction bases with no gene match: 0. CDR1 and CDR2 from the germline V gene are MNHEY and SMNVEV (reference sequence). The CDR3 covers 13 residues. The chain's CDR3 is CASSLTGDTEAFF. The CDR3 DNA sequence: TGTGCCAGCAGTTTAACAGGGGACACTGAAGCTTTCTTT.

CDR3 loop: CSAREREKLFF. The CDR3, as DNA: TGCAGTGCTAGAGAGAGGGAAAAACTGTTTTTT. The V gene is TRBV20-1, the J gene TRBJ1-4; D not resolved. The CDR3 extends over 11 amino acids. Germline CDR1 is DFQATT and CDR2 is SNEGSKA (reference sequence). V lost 0 bases and J lost 8, with 4 bases in between.

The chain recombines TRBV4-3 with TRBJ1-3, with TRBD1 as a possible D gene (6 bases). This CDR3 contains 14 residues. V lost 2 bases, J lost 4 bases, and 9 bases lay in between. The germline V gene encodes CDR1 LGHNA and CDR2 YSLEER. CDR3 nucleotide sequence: TGCGCCAGCAGCCAAAGGGGGGGCGGAAACACCATATATTTT. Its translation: CASSQRGGGNTIYF.

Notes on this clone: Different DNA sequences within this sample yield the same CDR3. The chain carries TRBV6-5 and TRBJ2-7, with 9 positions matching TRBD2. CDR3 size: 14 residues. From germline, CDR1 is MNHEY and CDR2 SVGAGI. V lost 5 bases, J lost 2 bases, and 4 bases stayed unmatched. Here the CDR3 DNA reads TGTGCCAGCAGTACCAGCGGGGGGACCTACGAGCAGTACTTC. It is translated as CASSTSGGTYEQYF.

CDR3 amino acids: CASSLDRGGYYGYTF. Written as DNA, the CDR3 is TGTGCCAGCAGTCTCGACAGGGGTGGTTACTATGGCTACACCTTC. This rearrangement joins TRBV27 to TRBJ1-2; 8 nucleotides agree with TRBD1. Germline-derived CDR1 and CDR2 are MNHEY and SMNVEV (reference sequence). Trimming took 5 bases from V and 3 from J; bases not matched to a gene: 8. The CDR3 consists of 15 residues.

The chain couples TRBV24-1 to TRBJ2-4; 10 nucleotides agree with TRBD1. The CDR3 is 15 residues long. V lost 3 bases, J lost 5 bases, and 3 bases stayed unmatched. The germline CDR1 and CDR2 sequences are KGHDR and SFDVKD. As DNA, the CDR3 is TGTGCCACCAGTGATGCCGGGACAGGGGAAAACATTCAGTACTTC. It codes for CATSDAGTGENIQYF.

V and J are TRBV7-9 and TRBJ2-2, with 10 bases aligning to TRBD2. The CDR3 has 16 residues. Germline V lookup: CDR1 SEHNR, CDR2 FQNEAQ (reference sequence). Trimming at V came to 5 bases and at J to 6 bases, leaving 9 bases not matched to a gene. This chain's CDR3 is CASSRSLAGASGELFF. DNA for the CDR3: TGTGCCAGCAGCCGAAGTCTAGCGGGAGCCTCCGGGGAGCTGTTTTTT. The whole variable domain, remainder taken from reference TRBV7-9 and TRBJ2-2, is DTGVSQNPRHKITKRGQNVTFRCDPISEHNRLYWYRQTLGQGPEFLTYFQNEAQLEKSRLLSDRFSAERPKGSFSTLEIQRTEQGDSAMYLCASSRSLAGASGELFFGEGSRLTVL.

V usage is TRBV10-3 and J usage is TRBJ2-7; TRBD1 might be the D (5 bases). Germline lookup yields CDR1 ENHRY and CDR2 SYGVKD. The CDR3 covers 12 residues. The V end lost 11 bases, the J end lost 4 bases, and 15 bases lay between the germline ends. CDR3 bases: TGTGCCGCTTCAGGGTCCGCTTACGAGCAGTACTTC. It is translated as CAASGSAYEQYF.